Listed here are 9 T cell receptor beta chains from one sample, sequenced in a study of shared clonotypes between healthy human individuals. Some clones are missing from TCRdb's copy, which holds only in-frame ones; the method was immunoSEQ multiplex PCR. The table lists about 520,000 clones, about 72% of them singletons. Sequenced input: PBMCs. These receptors all stem from a woman aged 40 to 55 in good health. Some clones in this sample may be carry-over from other donors' samples.

This clone was seen a handful of times. The chain employs TRBV11-1 and TRBJ2-5, with TRBD2 matching over 11 bases. Germline V lookup: CDR1 SGHAT, CDR2 FQDESV (reference sequence). This CDR3 spans 16 amino acids. The V segment lost 5 bases and the J segment 1 base; nucleotides outside the gene matches: 6. The CDR3 DNA reads TGTGCCAGCAGCAAAACGACTAGCGGGGTCCAAGAGACCCAGTACTTC. Translating gives CASSKTTSGVQETQYF.

The V call is TRBV4-2, the J call TRBJ1-1; D is unclear. CDR1 is LGHNA, CDR2 YNFKEQ, per germline. The CDR3 covers 14 residues. V was trimmed by 8 bases and J by 4 bases, leaving 17 bases between them. CDR3 amino acids: CASLTNSGSTEAFF. CDR3 nucleotide sequence: TGTGCCAGCCTTACCAATTCCGGGAGCACTGAAGCTTTCTTT.

V gene TRBV15 combines with J gene TRBJ2-1; maybe TRBD1 (5 bases). The V gene lost 0 bases and the J gene lost 15 bases, with 12 bases spanning the gap. The CDR3 is 12 residues long. Germline values: CDR1 LNHNV, CDR2 YYDKDF (reference sequence). DNA for the CDR3: TGTGCCACCAGCAGAGATAGGGGCCGACTGTTCTTC. It translates to CATSRDRGRLFF.

V gene TRBV11-2 combines with J gene TRBJ2-5; tentatively, D is TRBD1 (6 bases). The end of the DNA is better explained by TRBJ2-7, so the J call may be wrong. The germline V gene encodes CDR1 SGHAT and CDR2 FQNNGV. CDR3 length equals 15 residues. The CDR3 nucleotides read TGTGCCAGCAGCCGAACAGGGCTTCCAGTGAACGAGCAGTACTTC. As protein: CASSRTGLPVNEQYF.

Points on this clone: Just one base apart from a much larger clone, this may be a read error. The conserved phenylalanine or tryptophan is not found at the CDR3 terminus, so this likely reflects a read error. The V gene is TRBV10-3, the J gene TRBJ1-4, with 8 bases that match TRBD1. With 5 bases clipped from V and 5 bases from J, the junction kept 10 bases outside the gene matches. The germline gives CDR1 ENHRY, CDR2 SYGVKD. The CDR3 contains 16 residues. The CDR3 DNA sequence: TGTGCCATCAGTCTCGGTTCAACAGGGGGAAATGAAAAACTGTTTTCT. This translates into CAISLGSTGGNEKLFS.

The rearrangement uses TRBV28 and TRBJ1-1; the D gene is possibly TRBD1 (5 bases). Germline V gene sequence: CDR1 MDHEN, CDR2 SYDVKM. The CDR3 spans 15 residues. V was cut by 1 base and J by 3 bases, with 12 bases left in between. CDR3 sequence (DNA): TGTGCCAGCAGTTTATTTACCGGAGGGGACACTGAAGCTTTCTTT. Translating gives CASSLFTGGDTEAFF.

The chain has TRBV6-4 and TRBJ2-7; D gene uncertain. Trimming removed 0 bases from V and 5 bases from J, with 2 bases in between. The germline V gene has CDR1 MRHNA and CDR2 SNTAGT. CDR3 size: 11 residues. CDR3 amino acids: CASSDSNEQYF. CDR3 nucleotides: TGTGCCAGCAGTGACTCGAACGAGCAGTACTTC.

In its sample, this clone was seen many times. The chain joins TRBV30 to TRBJ2-7, with D hard to call. Trimming left V 4 bases short and J 4 bases short, with 8 bases between. Germline CDR1 is GTSNPN and CDR2 is SVGIG (reference sequence). This CDR3 contains 11 residues. The CDR3 loop is CAWTAGYEQYF. CDR3 nucleotides: TGTGCCTGGACGGCCGGTTACGAGCAGTACTTC. Full variable domain (remainder filled in from reference TRBV30 and TRBJ2-7): SQTIHQWPATLVQPVGSPLSLECTVEGTSNPNLYWYRQAAGRGLQLLFYSVGIGQISSEVPQNLSASRPQDRQFILSSKKLLLSDSGFYLCAWTAGYEQYFGPGTRLTVT.

The rearrangement joins TRBV29-1 to TRBJ2-1, with TRBD2 matching over 11 bases. The CDR3 loop spans 13 amino acids. V was pared by 3 bases and J by 6 bases, with 1 base of the junction left unmatched. Germline V CDR1 and CDR2: SQVTM, ANQGSEA. The CDR3, as DNA: TGCAGCGTTGACGGGACTAGCGGCAATGAGCAGTTCTTC. This gives the protein CSVDGTSGNEQFF.